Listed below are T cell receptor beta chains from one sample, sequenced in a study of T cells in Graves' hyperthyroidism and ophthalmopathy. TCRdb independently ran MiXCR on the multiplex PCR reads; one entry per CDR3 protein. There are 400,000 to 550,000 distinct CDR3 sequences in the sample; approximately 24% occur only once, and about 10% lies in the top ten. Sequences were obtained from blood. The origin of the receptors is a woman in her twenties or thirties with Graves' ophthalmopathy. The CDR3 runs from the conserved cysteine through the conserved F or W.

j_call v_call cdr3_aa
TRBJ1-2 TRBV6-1 CASSVGLANYGYTF
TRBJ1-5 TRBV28 CASNPGEVSNQPQHF
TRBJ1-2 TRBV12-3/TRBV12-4 CASSLKRNYGYTF
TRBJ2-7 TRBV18 CASSPPIPGSEQYF
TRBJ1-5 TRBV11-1 CASSASKGRYNQPQHF
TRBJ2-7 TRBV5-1 CASSVGWGKAFGQYF
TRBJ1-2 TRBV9 CASSGGTGTYGYTF
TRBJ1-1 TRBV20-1 CSARLDNVNTEAFF
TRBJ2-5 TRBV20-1 CSAILAGGRGETQYF
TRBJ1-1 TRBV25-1 CASSERGRRNTEAFF
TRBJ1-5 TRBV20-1 CSAVPGQGGRDQPQHF
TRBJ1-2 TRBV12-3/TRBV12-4 CASSPGTVYGYTF
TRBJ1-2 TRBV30 CAFGQDGRGYTF
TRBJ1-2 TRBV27 CASSSVGYGYTF
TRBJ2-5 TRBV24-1 CATSDRTGEGETQYF
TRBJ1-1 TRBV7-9 CASSLRLGENTEAFF
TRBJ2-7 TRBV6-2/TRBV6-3 CASTSSQDSYEQYF
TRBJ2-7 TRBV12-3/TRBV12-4 CASSYSRNSYEQYF
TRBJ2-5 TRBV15 CATSRDAGAQETQYF
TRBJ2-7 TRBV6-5 CASSYGPSASSYEQYF
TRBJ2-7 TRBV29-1 CSVHRQGEWEQYF
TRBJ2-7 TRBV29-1 CSVEPDGAYEQYF
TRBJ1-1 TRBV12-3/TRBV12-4 CASTSGPNMNTEAFF
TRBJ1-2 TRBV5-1 CASSLAGDGGYTF
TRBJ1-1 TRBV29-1 CSVEGGGYAEAFF
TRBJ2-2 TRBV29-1 CSGTGFGELFF
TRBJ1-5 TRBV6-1 CASSPPRGDHQPQHF
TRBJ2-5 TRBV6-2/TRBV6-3 CASSYSDRTETQYF
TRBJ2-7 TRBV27 CASRSSGSYEQYF
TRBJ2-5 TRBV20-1 CSARGQNQETQYF
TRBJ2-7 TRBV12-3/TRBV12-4 CASSLRWDLAYEQYF
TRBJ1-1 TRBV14 CASSQDSLQGTSEAFF
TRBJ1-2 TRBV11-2 CASSLGGIGYTF
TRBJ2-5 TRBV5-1 CASSLEAGDETQYF
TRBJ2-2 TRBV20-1 CSAKAGGNTGELVF